One sample yielded the 6 T cell receptor beta chains listed below, sequenced in a study of tissue T cells after allogeneic stem cell transplantation. As to time point: mouse harvest day 14 after allogeneic transplant. Mouse grafts combined 10^7 T-cell-depleted bone marrow cells with 10^6 splenic CD5+ T cells. Sequencing was performed with immunoSEQ multiplex PCR; in TCRdb, only in-frame clones are kept and a portion is missing. The table includes around 6,000 clones, about half detected once. The sequenced sample consisted of gut tissue. All receptors come from a female BALB/c mouse given C57BL/6 T cells with graft-versus-host disease after an allogeneic hematopoietic cell transplant.

On this clone itself: The gene names given are mouse names. With the read ending 1 residue before the CDR3 end, the germline J gene is used to fill in that end. The chain has TRBV26 and TRBJ2-5; D gene uncertain. The CDR3 has 14 amino acids. Germline V gene sequence: CDR1 KGHPV, CDR2 FQNQEV (reference sequence). Deletions cut 2 bases from V and 0 bases from J, with 6 bases between. The CDR3 bases that were read are TGTGCCAGCAGTCTGGGGGTTAACCAAGACACCCAGTAC. Residues: CASSLGVNQDTQY. The full CDR3 protein reads CASSLGVNQDTQYF.

By proportion, this clone is medium-sized. Germline and genes here are mouse. The DNA ends 1 residue before the CDR3 does, and the rest of the CDR3 is filled in from the germline J gene. Different DNA sequences within this sample yield the same CDR3. The chain carries TRBV26 and TRBJ2-5, with TRBD2 matching 10 bases. With 2 bases clipped from V and 6 bases from J, the junction kept 2 bases outside the gene matches. The CDR3 has 14 residues. From germline, CDR1 is KGHPV and CDR2 FQNQEV (reference sequence). CDR3 bases read: TGTGCCAGCAGTCTGCTGGGGGGGCGGGACACCCAGTAC. It encodes CASSLLGGRDTQY. The complete CDR3 reads CASSLLGGRDTQYF.

Regarding this clone: Gene names and germline refer to mouse. The read ends 1 residue shy of where the CDR3 ends; the end is completed using the germline J gene. The chain links TRBV23 to TRBJ2-1; the D call TRBD2 from the table was never checked on the DNA. The CDR3 has 14 amino acids. The germline gives CDR1 KGHTA, CDR2 FQNQQP. The CDR3: CSSSKLGAYAEQFF. The covered CDR3 bases are TGCTCCAGCAGTAAACTGGGGGCCTATGCTGAGCAGTTC.

The sample holds a few counts of this clone. Gene labels here are mouse ones. The DNA ends 1 residue before the CDR3 does, and the rest of the CDR3 is filled in from the germline J gene. The chain recombines TRBV29 with TRBJ2-1; 11 nucleotides match TRBD1. The CDR3 totals 14 residues. Looked up from germline, CDR1 is MSHET and CDR2 is SYDVDS. V trimming: 5 bases; J trimming: 8 bases; junction bases outside the gene matches: 5. The sequenced part of the CDR3 DNA is TGTGCTAGCAGTCCCTGGGACAGGGGGTCTGAGCAGTTC. This codes for CASSPWDRGSEQF. The CDR3, in full, reads CASSPWDRGSEQFF.

Only a few counts were recorded for this clone. Mouse gene names and germline throughout. Read sequence stops 1 residue before the CDR3 end, and the germline J gene provides the missing end. The J gene is TRBJ2-7, the V gene TRBV26; D gene ambiguous. Between the trimmed V and J ends, which lost 2 bases and 7 bases, there was a span of 3 bases. This CDR3 is 10 amino acids long. The V gene's germline CDR1 is KGHPV and CDR2 FQNQEV (reference sequence). The sequenced CDR3 bases are TGTGCCAGCAGTCTGAGGGAACAGTAC. Protein sequence: CASSLREQY. In full, the CDR3 reads CASSLREQYF.

Judged by abundance, this clone is medium-sized. Germline and genes: mouse. The CDR3 end is not reached by the read, which stops 1 residue before it; the germline J gene fills it in. V is TRBV16 and J is TRBJ2-1; 9 positions agree with TRBD2. V trimming: 5 bases; J trimming: 6 bases; junction bases outside the gene matches: 5. The V gene's germline CDR1 is SGHSA and CDR2 FRNQAP. The CDR3 runs 14 residues. CDR3: CASSPWGGGAEQFF. CDR3 DNA, as far as it was read: TGTGCAAGCAGCCCCTGGGGGGGAGGTGCTGAGCAGTTC.